This TCR beta chain was recovered during a study of cytomegalovirus exposure and HLA in healthy donors. Germline values: CDR1 SGDLS, CDR2 YYNGEE. Trimming took 4 bases from V and 0 from J, leaving 15 bases between them. CDR3 length equals 16 residues. For this clone: Its specificity is not known.

TCRdb's table, derived via immunoSEQ multiplex PCR, lists solely in-frame clones and lacks some. The table records about 50,000 clones, around 90% of them present only once. The donors were in the roughly 130-subject validation cohort; that cohort was separate from the roughly 730-subject first cohort. Study conclusions and caveats: Usually a TCR sequence was rare, but some public TCRs were found in many donors. Listed as cytomegalovirus-associated were 150 to 200 TCR beta chains. According to a subsequent analysis, TCR clusters identified in the first cohort showed a tendency to co-occur across the 110 or so validation repertoires.

This chain joins TRBV9 and TRBJ2-3; D perhaps matches TRBD2 (6 bases). The clonotype originates from a young man in good health and CMV-seronegative. Sequencing was done on a sample of PBMCs. This CDR3 is CASSQEGRSSTDTQYF. For the CDR3, the DNA is TGTGCCAGCAGCCAGGAGGGGAGATCTAGCACAGATACGCAGTATTTT.